The 22 T cell receptor beta chains below all came from one sample that was sequenced in a study of T-cell reconstitution after alpha-beta-depleted transplantation in children. Unique molecular identifiers were used to barcode this TCRbeta library. TCRdb reanalysed the PCR reads using MiXCR and keeps one entry per CDR3 protein. The data show 240,000 or so distinct CDR3 sequences, with roughly 7.7% seen just once and nearly 6.5% held by the top ten. The material sequenced was PBMCs, mostly from graft donor cells, taken 180 days after TCRalphabeta/CD19-depleted stem cell transplant. The source of these receptors is a male patient aged 10 to 17 who had a stem cell transplant for acute lymphoblastic leukemia, so the T cells may come from the graft donor.

This clonotype was observed many times. The chain has TRBV20-1 and TRBJ2-7; 11 bases are shared with TRBD2. Trimming removed 3 bases from V and 3 bases from J; junction bases left unmatched: 7. Germline loops: CDR1 DFQATT, CDR2 SNEGSKA (reference sequence). CDR3 length: 15 residues. DNA for the CDR3: TGCAGTGCTAGCCCCCCACTAGCGGGGGTCTACGAGCAGTACTTC. Encoded protein: CSASPPLAGVYEQYF.

The sample holds many counts of this clonotype. The chain combines TRBV12-3 or TRBV12-4 with TRBJ2-1, with 7 bases aligning to TRBD2. The ends lost 4 bases at V and 6 bases at J; junction bases unmatched: 6. The CDR3 contains 14 residues. The CDR3 region is CASSSIPSGNEQFF. The CDR3 region has the DNA TGTGCCAGCAGTTCAATCCCTAGCGGCAATGAGCAGTTCTTC.

There are many counts of this clonotype. The rearrangement joins TRBV20-1 to TRBJ2-1; 11 nucleotides align to TRBD2. V lost 2 bases and J lost 3; bases outside the gene matches: 0. The CDR3 is 14 residues long. Germline CDR1 reads DFQATT; CDR2 reads SNEGSKA (reference sequence). The CDR3 DNA follows: TGCAGTGCTAGACTAGCGGGAGGCTACAATGAGCAGTTCTTC. It is translated as CSARLAGGYNEQFF.

The chain is built from TRBV12-3 or TRBV12-4 and TRBJ1-5; the D is unclear. The length of the CDR3 is 17 residues. CDR3 residues: CTFRLRAGPESNQPQHF. The CDR3 region has the DNA TGTACCTTCAGACTCCGGGCCGGGCCCGAAAGCAATCAGCCCCAGCATTTT.

This clonotype was seen repeatedly, ten times or more. The chain uses TRBV9 and TRBJ1-6, with 7 bases identical to TRBD1. CDR1 SGDLS and CDR2 YYNGEE come from the germline V gene. The V segment lost 4 bases and the J segment 0 bases; nucleotides outside the gene matches: 10. The CDR3 covers 18 residues. The CDR3 bases are TGTGCCAGCAGCCGGGGACAGCCCGGGAGCTCCTATAATTCACCCCTCCACTTT. Protein product: CASSRGQPGSSYNSPLHF.

This clonotype was picked up many times. The V and J genes are TRBV28 and TRBJ2-3; unclear D gene. This CDR3 has 14 amino acids. Germline V gives CDR1 MDHEN, CDR2 SYDVKM. Between the trimmed V and J ends, which lost 4 bases and 1 base, there was a span of 9 bases. CDR3 DNA sequence: TGTGCCAGCAGTTCGGGTGGACGCACAGATACGCAGTATTTT. This encodes CASSSGGRTDTQYF.

This clonotype has at least ten counts. The V call is TRBV24-1, the J call TRBJ1-5; 7 bases map to TRBD1. V shed 3 bases and J 2 bases; nucleotides not matched to a gene: 9. This CDR3 is 17 amino acids long. Germline CDR1 KGHDR, CDR2 SFDVKD. CDR3 amino acids: CATSDTETGLGNQPQHF. The CDR3 DNA reads as TGTGCCACCAGTGATACCGAGACAGGGTTGGGCAATCAGCCCCAGCATTTT.

This clonotype has at least ten counts. The chain employs TRBV2 and TRBJ1-2; D gene ambiguous. The CDR3 sequence is 10 residues long. Trimming left V 8 bases short and J 5 bases short, with 6 bases between. Germline values: CDR1 SNHLY, CDR2 FYNNEI. In nucleotides, the CDR3 is TGTGCCAGCCGCTTATATGGCTACACCTTC. Protein sequence: CASRLYGYTF.

This clonotype showed up many times. The gene calls are TRBV7-3 and TRBJ2-3; unclear D gene. The CDR3 spans 13 residues. Between the trimmed V and J ends, which lost 4 bases and 2 bases, there was a span of 7 bases. CDR1 is SGHTA, CDR2 FQGTGA, per germline. The CDR3 is CASSSLYTDTQYF. CDR3 bases: TGTGCCAGCAGCTCCTTATACACAGATACGCAGTATTTT.

This clonotype showed up many times. The CDR3 spells CAITVTGNTEAFF. In DNA, the CDR3 is TGTGCCATCACTGTTACAGGTAACACTGAAGCTTTCTTT. The chain carries TRBV10-3 and TRBJ1-1; maybe TRBD1 (5 bases). Trimming removed 7 bases at V and 2 bases at J, with 11 bases between. The germline gives CDR1 ENHRY, CDR2 SYGVKD. This CDR3 has 13 amino acids.

This chain links TRBV3-1 with TRBJ2-7; tentative D call: TRBD1 (5 bases). Germline V gene lookup returns CDR1 LGHDT and CDR2 YNNKEL (reference sequence). The V end lost 10 bases, the J end lost 1 base, and 17 bases lay between the germline ends. This CDR3 spans 14 amino acids. The CDR3: CATCPVTVSYEQYF. The CDR3 DNA reads TGTGCCACCTGCCCGGTGACAGTTTCCTACGAGCAGTACTTC.

The sample holds many counts of this clonotype. The chain employs TRBV10-1 and TRBJ2-2, with 10 bases identical to TRBD2. The CDR3 totals 18 residues. Germline V gene data show CDR1 as WNHNN and CDR2 as SYGVQD (reference sequence). J lost 7 bases, V lost 5 bases, and 16 bases had no gene match. The CDR3 nucleotides read TGCGCCAGCAGTAATTTTGGACTAGCGGAAGAAAGGATCGGGGAGCTGTTTTTT. Translation gives CASSNFGLAEERIGELFF.

This clonotype has ten or more counts. The chain employs TRBV28 and TRBJ1-1; the D is unclear. The V end was cut by 5 bases, the J end by 10 bases, with 11 bases between. The CDR3 spans 11 residues. From germline, CDR1 is MDHEN and CDR2 SYDVKM. CDR3: CASSTQGGAFF. Here the CDR3 DNA reads TGTGCCAGCAGTACACAAGGTGGAGCTTTCTTT.

This clonotype was seen at least ten times. The CDR3 protein is CASSYNAPGTRAYNEQFF. The CDR3 nucleotides are TGCGCCAGCAGCTACAACGCCCCCGGGACTAGGGCCTACAATGAGCAGTTCTTC. This chain uses TRBV5-1 with TRBJ2-1; 8 bases match TRBD2. The V segment lost 3 bases and the J segment 2 bases; nucleotides outside the gene matches: 13. The CDR3 is made up of 18 amino acids. Germline V gene sequence: CDR1 SGHRS, CDR2 YFSETQ.

This clonotype was counted at least ten times. V gene TRBV29-1 combines with J gene TRBJ2-6, with D perhaps matching TRBD1 (5 bases). The CDR3 is made up of 16 amino acids. Germline V gene sequence: CDR1 SQVTM, CDR2 ANQGSEA. The ends were cut back, 5 bases at V and 0 bases at J, with 14 bases in the middle. The CDR3 protein is CSVPERQTSGANVLTF. As DNA, the CDR3 is TGCAGCGTTCCAGAAAGACAGACCTCTGGGGCCAACGTCCTGACTTTC.

This clonotype was recorded many times. This chain uses TRBV4-1 with TRBJ2-7, with D tentatively TRBD2 (5 bases). Trimming removed 1 base at V and 5 bases at J, with 15 bases between. Germline CDR1 MGHRA, CDR2 YSYEKL. The CDR3 loop spans 15 amino acids. CDR3 DNA sequence: TGCGCCAGCAGCCAAGTGGGAGCCGCTCGGGACGAGCAGTACTTC. Amino acids: CASSQVGAARDEQYF.

This clonotype was found many times. The chain employs TRBV6-2 or TRBV6-3 and TRBJ1-1; D gene uncertain. Germline V gives CDR1 MNHEY, CDR2 SVGEGT. The ends were cut back, 6 bases at V and 8 bases at J, with 10 bases in the middle. The CDR3 runs 11 residues. CDR3 protein: CASSHTKEAFF. The CDR3 coding sequence is TGTGCCAGCAGCCATACGAAGGAAGCTTTCTTT.

The sample holds many counts of this clonotype. The genes are TRBV28 and TRBJ2-7, with D unclear. The germline V gene has CDR1 MDHEN and CDR2 SYDVKM. The CDR3 runs to 12 residues. Trimming shortened V by 6 bases and J by 5 bases, and 11 bases separated the two germline ends. The CDR3 reads CASRASTNEQYF. CDR3 coding DNA: TGTGCCAGCAGGGCAAGTACCAACGAGCAGTACTTC. The full variable domain, its missing parts supplied by reference TRBV28 and TRBJ2-7, is DVKVTQSSRYLVKRTGEKVFLECVQDMDHENMFWYRQDPGLGLRLIYFSYDVKMKEKGDIPEGYSVSREKKERFSLILESASTNQTSMYLCASRASTNEQYFGPGTRLTVT.

The table lists this clonotype with a few counts. This chain connects TRBV2 to TRBJ2-7; 12 bases agree with TRBD2. CDR3 length equals 20 residues. Germline V gives CDR1 SNHLY, CDR2 FYNNEI. J lost 2 bases, V lost 3 bases, and 17 bases had no gene match. This CDR3 reads CASSERASGRASLAPYEQYF. CDR3 DNA sequence: TGTGCCAGCAGTGAGAGGGCTAGCGGGAGGGCCAGTCTCGCTCCCTACGAGCAGTACTTC.

This clonotype was counted ten times or more. V usage is TRBV20-1 and J usage is TRBJ1-1, with D unresolved. The CDR3 is 14 amino acids. The germline gives CDR1 DFQATT, CDR2 SNEGSKA (reference sequence). Trimming removed 1 base from V and 1 base from J, with 10 bases in between. CDR3 region: CSARAGSGNTEAFF. The CDR3 coding sequence is TGCAGTGCTAGAGCGGGCAGTGGGAACACTGAAGCTTTCTTT.

This clonotype has ten or more counts. The chain is built from TRBV20-1 and TRBJ1-1; perhaps TRBD1 as D (5 bases). V was clipped by 5 bases and J by 0 bases, with 13 bases between them. This CDR3 comprises 14 residues. Germline CDR1 is DFQATT and CDR2 is SNEGSKA (reference sequence). The CDR3 loop is CSASRQTMNTEAFF. The CDR3 DNA follows: TGCAGTGCTTCACGACAGACTATGAACACTGAAGCTTTCTTT.

This clonotype was counted ten times or more. The V call is TRBV5-6, the J call TRBJ2-3; 8 nucleotides line up with TRBD2. Germline V gene data show CDR1 as SGHDT and CDR2 as YYEEEE. The CDR3 length is 15 residues. V shed 4 bases and J 2 bases; nucleotides not matched to a gene: 6. CDR3 sequence: CASSARLASTDTQYF. For the CDR3, the DNA is TGTGCCAGCAGCGCGAGACTAGCGTCCACAGATACGCAGTATTTT.